The clone carrying this TCR beta chain showed up many times. Its specificity is not known. These data originate in a study of blood T cells in healthy people across ages. Using a J-beta primer mix together with a sample-barcoded 5' primer, a second PCR was run for roughly 6 to 11 cycles. TCRdb itself ran the 5' RACE reads through MiXCR, one entry per CDR3 protein. The sample lists 500,000 to 700,000 distinct CDR3 sequences; less than 35% were seen once. The germline V gene has CDR1 MNHNY and CDR2 SVGAGI (reference sequence). The CDR3 runs to 16 residues. Trimming pared 0 bases from V and 3 bases from J, leaving 15 bases between. Study results and limitations: Naive CD4+ cells and diversity were both higher in long-lived donors than in aged donors. The diversity estimates, figures obtained from one million T cells, were considered underestimates.

This rearrangement joins TRBV6-6 to TRBJ2-7; D is ambiguous. The sequenced material came from blood. The TCR sequence derives from a woman aged 80 or older in good health. CDR3 DNA sequence: TGTGCCAGCAGTTACTCGAACGGTTTAGAATTCTACGAGCAGTACTTC. Protein sequence: CASSYSNGLEFYEQYF.